The 19 T cell receptor beta chains below all came from one sample that was sequenced in a study of shared clonotypes between healthy human individuals. Selected positively for CCR7 and CD45RO-negative, naive CD8 cells excluded terminally differentiated effector memory CD45RA+ cells. Sequencing used immunoSEQ multiplex PCR; TCRdb keeps in-frame clones, though not all of them. The sample includes millions of clones, about 94% of them seen just once. The sample consisted of naive CD8+ T cells sorted from blood. The receptors stem from a man younger than 30 in good health.

This sequence joins TRBV30 and TRBJ1-1; possibly TRBD1 for D (5 bases). V shed 0 bases and J shed 3 bases, with 11 bases lying between them. CDR3 length equals 14 residues. Germline CDR1 reads GTSNPN; CDR2 reads SVGIG (reference sequence). CDR3 sequence (DNA): TGTGCCTGGAGTGTCGGGGCCGGGGACACTGAAGCTTTCTTT. It encodes CAWSVGAGDTEAFF. Based on the CDR3 plus reference TRBV30 and TRBJ1-1, the full variable domain is SQTIHQWPATLVQPVGSPLSLECTVEGTSNPNLYWYRQAAGRGLQLLFYSVGIGQISSEVPQNLSASRPQDRQFILSSKKLLLSDSGFYLCAWSVGAGDTEAFFGQGTRLTVV.

This clone was counted only a few times. This chain links TRBV30 with TRBJ2-3; D not resolved. CDR3 length equals 11 residues. Germline V gives CDR1 GTSNPN, CDR2 SVGIG (reference sequence). V was pared by 7 bases and J by 5 bases, with 10 bases between. The CDR3 loop reads CAFDPGDTQYF. The CDR3 DNA reads as TGTGCCTTTGACCCGGGAGATACGCAGTATTTT.

This clone came up once. V is TRBV28 and J is TRBJ1-2, with TRBD1 matching 11 bases. CDR3 length: 14 amino acids. The ends lost 4 bases at V and 6 bases at J; junction bases unmatched: 4. CDR1 and CDR2 (germline): MDHEN, SYDVKM. CDR3 nucleotides: TGTGCCAGCAGTTCTACGGGACAGGGGGATGGCTACACCTTC. Its protein is CASSSTGQGDGYTF.

The CDR3 here is CASSLGARPEAFF. CDR3 sequence (DNA): TGTGCCAGCAGCTTAGGTGCCCGACCTGAAGCTTTCTTT. The rearrangement joins TRBV7-9 to TRBJ1-1; no definite D call. Trimming stripped 1 base from V and 6 bases from J, with 9 bases between. The CDR3 is 13 amino acids. The germline V gene encodes CDR1 SEHNR and CDR2 FQNEAQ (reference sequence).

The rearrangement links TRBV13 to TRBJ1-1, with TRBD1 identical over 7 bases. Germline V gene sequence: CDR1 PRHDT, CDR2 FYEKMQ (reference sequence). This CDR3 contains 15 residues. V trimming: 5 bases; J trimming: 6 bases; junction bases outside the gene matches: 12. The CDR3 nucleotides are TGTGCCAGCAGCACAAGCCAGGGACAGCTCGCTGAAGCTTTCTTT. It yields the protein CASSTSQGQLAEAFF.

J is TRBJ2-7 and V is TRBV7-3; 11 nucleotides align to TRBD2. The CDR3 is 14 amino acids. CDR1 SGHTA and CDR2 FQGTGA come from the germline V gene. V was pared by 0 bases and J by 6 bases, with 1 base of the junction left unmatched. The CDR3 DNA reads as TGTGCCAGCAGCTTAACTGGGACTAGCGGCGAGCAGTACTTC. Translating it yields CASSLTGTSGEQYF.

The gene calls are TRBV5-4 and TRBJ2-3; D unresolved. The CDR3 is 14 amino acids. The germline V gene encodes CDR1 SGHNT and CDR2 YYREEE (reference sequence). The V and J ends lost 2 bases and 0 bases respectively, with 7 bases between them. The CDR3 reads CASSFLSSTDTQYF. The CDR3 DNA reads as TGTGCCAGCAGCTTCCTTTCTAGCACAGATACGCAGTATTTT.

This chain joins TRBV4-1 and TRBJ2-7, with TRBD2 as a possible D gene (6 bases). The V gene's germline CDR1 is MGHRA and CDR2 YSYEKL. This CDR3 comprises 15 residues. V was cut by 4 bases and J by 0 bases, with 13 bases left in between. CDR3 region: CASSLSGQSSYEQYF. In nucleotides, the CDR3 is TGCGCCAGCAGCCTTAGCGGCCAGAGCTCCTACGAGCAGTACTTC.

The CDR3 region has the DNA TGTGCCAGCAGTTTATTGAGAGGGAACACTGAAGCTTTCTTT. The encoded protein is CASSLLRGNTEAFF. The V call is TRBV27, the J call TRBJ1-1; D is unresolved. The CDR3 is made up of 14 amino acids. CDR1 and CDR2 (germline): MNHEY, SMNVEV (reference sequence). Trimming took off 1 base at V and 1 base at J, with 7 bases between the two ends.

This clone was observed a few times. The sample holds other DNA sequences that translate to the same CDR3. The chain employs TRBV29-1 and TRBJ2-7; 9 bases are a match to TRBD1. Germline V gene lookup returns CDR1 SQVTM and CDR2 ANQGSEA. The ends lost 6 bases at V and 6 bases at J; junction bases unmatched: 9. The CDR3 has 13 amino acids. The DNA of the CDR3 is TGCAGCGTGGGACGGACAGGGGTGGGCGAGCAGTACTTC. Protein product: CSVGRTGVGEQYF.

This chain uses TRBV2 with TRBJ2-7, with D possibly called TRBD1 or TRBD2 (5 bases each). The ends were cut back, 0 bases at V and 1 base at J, with 13 bases in the middle. From germline, CDR1 is SNHLY and CDR2 FYNNEI. CDR3 length: 16 amino acids. The DNA for the CDR3 is TGTGCCAGCAGTGAAGCGCACCGGGACGGATCCTACGAGCAGTACTTC. Amino acids: CASSEAHRDGSYEQYF.

This rearrangement joins TRBV7-2 to TRBJ2-1; D is unresolved. Trimming cost V 1 base and J 13 bases, with 14 bases left between them. Germline-derived CDR1 and CDR2 are SGHTA and FQGNSA. The CDR3 runs to 13 residues. As DNA, the CDR3 is TGTGCCAGCAGCTTAGTTACAGCCGACGATCAGTTCTTC. This sequence encodes CASSLVTADDQFF.

Details on this clone: Different DNA sequences within this sample yield the same CDR3. CDR3 loop: CASSFSGGSYEQYF. CDR3 in DNA: TGTGCCAGCAGTTTTTCCGGCGGCTCATACGAGCAGTACTTC. J is TRBJ2-7 and V is TRBV28, with no clear D. Trimming pared 3 bases from V and 4 bases from J, leaving 13 bases between. The CDR3 spans 14 residues. From germline, CDR1 is MDHEN and CDR2 SYDVKM.

The V and J genes are TRBV5-6 and TRBJ2-7; 7 positions agree with TRBD1. The CDR3 sequence is 14 residues long. Germline V gives CDR1 SGHDT, CDR2 YYEEEE. V shed 4 bases and J 3 bases; nucleotides not matched to a gene: 7. This CDR3 is CASSPRDSVYEQYF. The CDR3 DNA reads as TGTGCCAGCAGCCCAAGGGACAGCGTCTACGAGCAGTACTTC.

J is TRBJ2-1 and V is TRBV15, with D perhaps TRBD1 or TRBD2 (5 bases each). From germline, CDR1 is LNHNV and CDR2 YYDKDF (reference sequence). The CDR3 totals 17 residues. Trimming cost V 1 base and J 6 bases, with 19 bases left between them. The CDR3 coding sequence is TGTGCCACCAGCAGAGGCCAGGGACCAAGTTACGGCAATGAGCAGTTCTTC. It translates to CATSRGQGPSYGNEQFF.

The chain couples TRBV27 to TRBJ2-1; possible D gene TRBD2, 6 bases. Trimming pared 2 bases from V and 4 bases from J, leaving 12 bases between. The CDR3 is made up of 15 amino acids. From germline, CDR1 is MNHEY and CDR2 SMNVEV (reference sequence). CDR3 amino acids: CASSLQGTGYNEQFF. The CDR3 DNA reads TGTGCCAGCAGTTTACAAGGGACTGGATACAATGAGCAGTTCTTC.

The chain combines TRBV25-1 with TRBJ1-6, with TRBD1 matching 9 bases. V gave up 4 bases and J gave up 10 bases; unmatched junction bases: 8. CDR1 is MGHDK, CDR2 SYGVNS, per germline. The CDR3 spans 15 residues. The CDR3 loop reads CASSVQGAPASPLHF. CDR3 DNA sequence: TGTGCCAGCAGTGTACAGGGGGCGCCGGCCTCACCCCTCCACTTT.

The genes are TRBV19 and TRBJ1-5; D remains ambiguous. Germline CDR1 reads LNHDA; CDR2 reads SQIVND (reference sequence). The ends were cut back, 6 bases at V and 2 bases at J, with 8 bases in the middle. The CDR3 contains 13 residues. The CDR3 sequence is CASRGMGNQPQHF. The CDR3 nucleotides are TGTGCCAGTAGAGGGATGGGCAATCAGCCCCAGCATTTT.

The chain joins TRBV13 to TRBJ1-3, with D tentatively TRBD1 (5 bases). This CDR3 is built from 14 residues. Trimming cost V 3 bases and J 8 bases, with 14 bases left between them. Germline V gene lookup returns CDR1 PRHDT and CDR2 FYEKMQ (reference sequence). The CDR3 DNA is TGTGCCAGCAGCTTCACGGGGGAGAGGCACACCATATATTTT. Its translation is CASSFTGERHTIYF.